The clone carrying this TCR beta chain was detected only a few times. Its target is unknown. This entry is derived from a study of T-cell memory formation after mild COVID-19. The study, taken as a whole, reports: Later expanders leaned CD4+, whereas clones that contracted between day 15 and 85 were balanced CD4/CD8. Cross-reactive memory appears to have joined, as suggested by some responding clones showing up in pre-infection memory.

One entry per CDR3 protein results from TCRdb running MiXCR on the 5' RACE reads. The table includes 300,000 to 400,000 distinct CDR3 sequences, 20% to 25% detected once. Trimming cost V 4 bases and J 0 bases, with 14 bases left between them. The CDR3 consists of 15 residues. Looked up from germline, CDR1 is SGHDT and CDR2 is YYEEEE. This clonotype originated in an adult woman who had mild COVID-19 (a few samples of this study predate the infection). Cell type and time point are not known. The sample consisted of PBMCs or a T cell subset sorted from them (not recorded which). The genes are TRBV5-6 and TRBJ2-7, with a tentative D call TRBD2 (6 bases). The CDR3 nucleotides are TGTGCCAGCAGCGGGCGGGGTGGCGTCTCCTACGAGCAGTACTTC. Translated: CASSGRGGVSYEQYF.